The source of this T cell receptor beta chain is a study of T cells in localized non-small cell lung cancer (dated by TCRdb to the early 2020s). Concerning the study at large: The study examined T cell repertoires in a few hundred patients with early-stage NSCLC and compared tumors with uninvolved tumor-adjacent lungs. The cohort comprised 236 treatment-naïve NSCLC patients with resected, localized lung tumors. Of the NSCLC patients, around 130 were male and some 97 were female, and the mean age was about 69 years.

In this sample, this clone turned up once. Its antigen specificity is not known. No quality values exist for individual bases; no much larger clone is one base distant. At diagnosis, peripheral blood, uninvolved tumor-adjacent lung and tumor were collected and were preserved as a mix of fresh-frozen and FFPE material. For TCR repertoire profiling, the blood samples were analyzed as peripheral blood mononuclear cells. The study at large found these results: Because of the exploratory design, TCR variables were selected using unadjusted p-values without false-discovery rate correction. The highest T cell clonality was observed in uninvolved tumor-adjacent lung, where clonality exceeded that of tumor, suggesting that antigenic responses were more focused in uninvolved tumor-adjacent lung. Multi-region tumor sequencing was not performed, so intratumor heterogeneity could not be excluded. Of the top 100 tumor clones, a median of roughly 56 were detected in paired uninvolved adjacent lung; around 27 were also among that lung's top 100. Longer overall survival was associated with higher T cell density in blood, whereas shorter survival was associated with higher clonality in adjacent lung.

There are 11 amino acids in the CDR3, from cysteine to phenylalanine inclusive. Just the 33-base CDR3 DNA is kept, in frame starting at base 1. CDR1 and CDR2 (DFQATT, SNEGSKA) derive from the germline V gene (reference sequence). The junction shows trimming of 3 bases on V and 5 bases on J, plus 7 bases between the germline ends. TCR beta CDR3 regions were sequenced from DNA using the immunoSEQ Assay. The original pipeline was this. To compute T cell density, TCR beta template counts were normalized to usable DNA, which was estimated by amplifying housekeeping genes. The preseqR package was used to estimate richness by extrapolating to 400,000 templates for PBMC samples and to 120,000 templates for tissue samples. Clonality was calculated as one minus Pielou's evenness. To identify tissue-enriched TCRs, differential abundance testing was run on productive amino-acid clonotypes with a minimum total count of 5 and an alpha of 0.1. Repertoire overlap between compartments was quantified with the Jaccard Index and Morisita Overlap Index. TCR beta CDR3s were clustered by GLIPH together with public tetramer-defined viral CDR3s, and at least three viral sequences plus V-gene enrichment were required for viral motifs. The table was pulled from immuneACCESS by TCRdb, which kept in-frame rearrangements only. Such tables lose some clones; where checked, under half of the loss comes from unresolved V genes, and the rest has no known cause. V, J and clone size were drawn from that table, and D and trimming were deduced from the DNA. This sample gives roughly 84,000 clones in total; more than 75% of them show up just once. The ten largest clones represent roughly 20% of the sample.

The V gene is TRBV20-1 and the J gene is TRBJ1-2; the D gene is not confidently resolved. This receptor was obtained from a woman aged 40 to 75 with stage I squamous cell lung carcinoma. The source was peripheral blood, collected before any cancer treatment. The encoded CDR3 is CSARGGYGYTF. At the DNA level, the sequence is TGCAGTGCTAGGGGAGGGTATGGCTACACCTTC.